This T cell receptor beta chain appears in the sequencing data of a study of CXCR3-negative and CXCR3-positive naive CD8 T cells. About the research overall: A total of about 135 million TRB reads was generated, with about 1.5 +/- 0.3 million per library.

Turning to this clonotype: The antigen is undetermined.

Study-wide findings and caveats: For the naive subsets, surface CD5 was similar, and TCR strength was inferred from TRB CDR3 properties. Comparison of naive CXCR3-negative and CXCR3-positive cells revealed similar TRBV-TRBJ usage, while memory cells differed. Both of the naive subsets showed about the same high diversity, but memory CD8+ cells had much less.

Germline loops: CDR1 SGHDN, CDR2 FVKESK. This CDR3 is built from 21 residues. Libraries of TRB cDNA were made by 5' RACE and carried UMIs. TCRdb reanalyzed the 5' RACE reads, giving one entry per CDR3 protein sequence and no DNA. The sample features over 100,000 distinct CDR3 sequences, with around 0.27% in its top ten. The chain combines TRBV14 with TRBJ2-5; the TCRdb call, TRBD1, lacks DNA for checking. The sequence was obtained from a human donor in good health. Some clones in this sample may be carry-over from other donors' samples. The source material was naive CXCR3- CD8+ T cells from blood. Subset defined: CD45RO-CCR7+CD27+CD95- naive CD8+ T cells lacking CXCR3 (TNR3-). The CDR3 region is CASSQGRFLGQGKGLEETQYF.